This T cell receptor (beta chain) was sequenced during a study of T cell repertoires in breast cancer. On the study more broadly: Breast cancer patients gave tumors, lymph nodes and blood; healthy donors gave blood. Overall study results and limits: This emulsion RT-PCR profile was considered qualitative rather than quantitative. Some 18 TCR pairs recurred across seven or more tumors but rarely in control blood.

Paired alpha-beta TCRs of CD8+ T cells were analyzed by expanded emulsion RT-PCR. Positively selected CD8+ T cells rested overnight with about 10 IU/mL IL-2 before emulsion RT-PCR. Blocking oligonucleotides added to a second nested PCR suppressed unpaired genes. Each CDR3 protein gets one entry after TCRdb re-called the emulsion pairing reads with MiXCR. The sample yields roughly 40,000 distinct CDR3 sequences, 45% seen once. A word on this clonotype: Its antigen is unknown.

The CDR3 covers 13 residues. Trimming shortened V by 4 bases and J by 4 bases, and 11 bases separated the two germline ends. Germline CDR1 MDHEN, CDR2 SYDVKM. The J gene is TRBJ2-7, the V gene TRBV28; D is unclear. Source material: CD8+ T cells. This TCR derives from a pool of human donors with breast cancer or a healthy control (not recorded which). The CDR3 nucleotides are TGTGCCAGCAGTTCGATAAGGGATTACGAGCAGTACTTC. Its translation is CASSSIRDYEQYF.